This T cell receptor beta chain appears in the sequencing data of a study of T cells in Graves' hyperthyroidism and ophthalmopathy. Amplification yielded TCR beta CDR3 regions, with RNA transcripts as the source. HTBI primers were used for first-round RT-PCR of the TCR CDR3. TCRdb fed the multiplex PCR reads into MiXCR, producing one record per CDR3 protein. The sample carries approximately 870,000 distinct CDR3 sequences, 38% recorded once. Per the germline V gene, CDR1 is SGDLS and CDR2 is YYNGEE. V was pared by 0 bases and J by 4 bases, with 7 bases between. The CDR3 consists of 13 residues. Across 18 months, stable Graves' hyperthyroidism was marked by no progression to ophthalmopathy.

The sequenced sample was blood. This chain uses TRBV9 with TRBJ1-2; a possible D gene is TRBD1 (5 bases). The clonotype comes from a man aged 18 to 30 with Graves' hyperthyroidism. CDR3 nucleotide sequence: TGTGCCAGCAGCGTAGGGGACGGCTATGGCTACACCTTC. Translating gives CASSVGDGYGYTF. The full variable domain, in which reference TRBV9 and TRBJ1-2 provide the parts outside the CDR3, is DSGVTQTPKHLITATGQRVTLRCSPRSGDLSVYWYQQSLDQGLQFLIQYYNGEERAKGNILERFSAQQFPDLHSELNLSSLELGDSALYFCASSVGDGYGYTFGSGTRLTVV.